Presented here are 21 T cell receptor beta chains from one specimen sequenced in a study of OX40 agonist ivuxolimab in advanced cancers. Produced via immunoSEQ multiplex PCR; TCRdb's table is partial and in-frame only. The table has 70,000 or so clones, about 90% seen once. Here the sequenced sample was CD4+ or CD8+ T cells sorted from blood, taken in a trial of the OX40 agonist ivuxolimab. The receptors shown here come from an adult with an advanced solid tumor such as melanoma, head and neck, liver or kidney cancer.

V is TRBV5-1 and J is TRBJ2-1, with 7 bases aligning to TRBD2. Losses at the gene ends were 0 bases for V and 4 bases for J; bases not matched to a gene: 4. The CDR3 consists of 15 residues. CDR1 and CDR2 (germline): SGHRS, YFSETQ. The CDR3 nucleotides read TGCGCCAGCAGCTTGGGCGGGAGCGGGTACAATGAGCAGTTCTTC. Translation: CASSLGGSGYNEQFF.

CDR3 sequence (DNA): TGTGCCAGCAGCGTCCGACAGGGCGGCCGAGCTTTCTTT. It specifies CASSVRQGGRAFF. J is TRBJ1-1 and V is TRBV5-6; 7 positions match TRBD1. J lost 10 bases, V lost 4 bases, and 10 bases had no gene match. The length of the CDR3 is 13 residues. Germline V gene data show CDR1 as SGHDT and CDR2 as YYEEEE.

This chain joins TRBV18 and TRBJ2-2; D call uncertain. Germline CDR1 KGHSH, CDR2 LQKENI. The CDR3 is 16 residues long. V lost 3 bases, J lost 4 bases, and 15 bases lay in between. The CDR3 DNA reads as TGTGCCAGCTCACCCCTCTTCGGGCAGACCACCGGGGAGCTGTTTTTT. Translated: CASSPLFGQTTGELFF.

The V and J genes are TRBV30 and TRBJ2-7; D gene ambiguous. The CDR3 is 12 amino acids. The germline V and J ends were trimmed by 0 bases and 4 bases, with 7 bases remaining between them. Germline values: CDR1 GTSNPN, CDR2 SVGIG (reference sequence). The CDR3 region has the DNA TGTGCCTGGAGTGTACAAGGGTACGAGCAGTACTTC. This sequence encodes CAWSVQGYEQYF.

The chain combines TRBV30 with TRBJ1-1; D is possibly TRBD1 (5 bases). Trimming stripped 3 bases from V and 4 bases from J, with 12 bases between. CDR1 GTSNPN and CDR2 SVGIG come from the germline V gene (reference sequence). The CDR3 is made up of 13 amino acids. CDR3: CAWSGAPGTEAFF. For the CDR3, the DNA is TGTGCCTGGAGCGGGGCCCCGGGCACTGAAGCTTTCTTT.

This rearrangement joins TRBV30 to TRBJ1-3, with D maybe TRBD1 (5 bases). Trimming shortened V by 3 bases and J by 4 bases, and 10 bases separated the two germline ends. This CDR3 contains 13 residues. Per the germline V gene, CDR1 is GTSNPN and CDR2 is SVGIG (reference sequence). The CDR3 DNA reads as TGTGCCTGGAGAGGGGCAGGGGGAAACACCATATATTTT. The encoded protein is CAWRGAGGNTIYF.

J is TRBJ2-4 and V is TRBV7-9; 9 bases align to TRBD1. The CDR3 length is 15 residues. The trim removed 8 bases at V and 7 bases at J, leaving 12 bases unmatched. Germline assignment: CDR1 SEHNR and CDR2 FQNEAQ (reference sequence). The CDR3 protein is CASAGPGTGTNIQYF. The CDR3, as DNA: TGTGCCAGCGCCGGTCCCGGGACAGGGACGAACATTCAGTACTTC. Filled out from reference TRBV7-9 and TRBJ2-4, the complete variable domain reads DTGVSQNPRHKITKRGQNVTFRCDPISEHNRLYWYRQTLGQGPEFLTYFQNEAQLEKSRLLSDRFSAERPKGSFSTLEIQRTEQGDSAMYLCASAGPGTGTNIQYFGAGTRLSVL.

DNA for the CDR3: TGCGCCAGCAGCTTCCAGGAGAACACTGAAGCTTTCTTT. Residues: CASSFQENTEAFF. The chain employs TRBV5-1 and TRBJ1-1; D gene ambiguous. CDR3 size: 13 residues. V shed 2 bases and J shed 1 base, with 6 bases lying between them. Germline V lookup: CDR1 SGHRS, CDR2 YFSETQ.

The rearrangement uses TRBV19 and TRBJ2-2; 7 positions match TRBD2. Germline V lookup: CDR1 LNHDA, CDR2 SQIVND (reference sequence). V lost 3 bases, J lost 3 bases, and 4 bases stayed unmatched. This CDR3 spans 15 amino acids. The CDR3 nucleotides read TGTGCCAGTAGTATTGGGACTACCTACACCGGGGAGCTGTTTTTT. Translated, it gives CASSIGTTYTGELFF.

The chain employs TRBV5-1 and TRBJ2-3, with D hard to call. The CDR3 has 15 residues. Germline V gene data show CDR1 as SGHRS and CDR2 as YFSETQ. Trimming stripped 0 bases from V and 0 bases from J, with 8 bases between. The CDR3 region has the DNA TGCGCCAGCAGCTTGGGCTTTTCTAGCACAGATACGCAGTATTTT. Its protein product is CASSLGFSSTDTQYF. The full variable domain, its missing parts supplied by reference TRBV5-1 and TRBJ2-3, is KAGVTQTPRYLIKTRGQQVTLSCSPISGHRSVSWYQQTPGQGLQFLFEYFSETQRNKGNFPGRFSGRQFSNSRSEMNVSTLELGDSALYLCASSLGFSSTDTQYFGPGTRLTVL.

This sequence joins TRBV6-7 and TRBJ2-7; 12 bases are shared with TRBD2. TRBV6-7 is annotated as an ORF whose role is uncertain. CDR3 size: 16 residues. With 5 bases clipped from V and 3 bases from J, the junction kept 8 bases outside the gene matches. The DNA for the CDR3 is TGTGCCAGCAGTAACCCGCTAGCGGGAGGGGGCTACGAGCAGTACTTC. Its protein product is CASSNPLAGGGYEQYF.

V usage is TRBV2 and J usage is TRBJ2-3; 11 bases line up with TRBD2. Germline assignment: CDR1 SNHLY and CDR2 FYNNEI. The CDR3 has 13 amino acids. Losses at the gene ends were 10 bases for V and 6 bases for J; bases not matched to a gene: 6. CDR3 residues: CATSGRIRDTQYF. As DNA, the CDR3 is TGTGCCACTAGCGGGAGGATTCGGGATACGCAGTATTTT.

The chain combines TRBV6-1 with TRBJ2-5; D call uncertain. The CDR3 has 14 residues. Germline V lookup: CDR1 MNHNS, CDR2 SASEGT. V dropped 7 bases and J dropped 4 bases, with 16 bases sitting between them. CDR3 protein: CASMDLVRSETQYF. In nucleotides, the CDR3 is TGTGCCAGCATGGATCTGGTAAGGTCAGAGACCCAGTACTTC.

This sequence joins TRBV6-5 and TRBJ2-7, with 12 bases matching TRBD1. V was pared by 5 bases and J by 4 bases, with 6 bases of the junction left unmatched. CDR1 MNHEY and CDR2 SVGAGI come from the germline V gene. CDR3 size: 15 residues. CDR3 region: CASSKGQGAPYEQYF. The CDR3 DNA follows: TGTGCCAGCAGTAAGGGACAGGGGGCGCCTTACGAGCAGTACTTC.

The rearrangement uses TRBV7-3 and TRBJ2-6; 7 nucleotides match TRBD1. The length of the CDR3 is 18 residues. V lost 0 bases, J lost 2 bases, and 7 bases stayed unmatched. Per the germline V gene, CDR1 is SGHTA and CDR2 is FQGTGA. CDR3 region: CASSLTATGYTGANVLTF. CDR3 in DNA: TGTGCCAGCAGCTTAACCGCGACAGGGTACACTGGGGCCAACGTCCTGACTTTC.

CDR3 sequence (DNA): TGTGCCAGCAGTTTGTACCAGGGGAACTATGGCTACACCTTC. Amino acids: CASSLYQGNYGYTF. This chain links TRBV28 with TRBJ1-2, with D perhaps matching TRBD1 (6 bases). The length of the CDR3 is 14 residues. Germline V gene sequence: CDR1 MDHEN, CDR2 SYDVKM. V lost 3 bases and J lost 2, with 10 bases in between.

In DNA, the CDR3 is TGTGCCAGCTCACCAGGGACAGTCTCTGGGGCCAACGTCCTGACTTTC. Amino acids: CASSPGTVSGANVLTF. The chain combines TRBV18 with TRBJ2-6; 7 nucleotides agree with TRBD1. CDR1 is KGHSH and CDR2 is LQKENI in the germline V gene. The CDR3 covers 16 residues. The V and J ends lost 2 bases and 0 bases, in that order; junction bases with no gene match: 1.

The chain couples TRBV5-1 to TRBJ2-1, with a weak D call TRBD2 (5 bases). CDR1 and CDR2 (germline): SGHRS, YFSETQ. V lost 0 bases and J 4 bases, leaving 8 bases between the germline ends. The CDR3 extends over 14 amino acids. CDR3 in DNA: TGCGCCAGCAGCTTGGGGACTGGGTACAATGAGCAGTTCTTC. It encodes CASSLGTGYNEQFF. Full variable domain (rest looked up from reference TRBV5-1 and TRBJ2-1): KAGVTQTPRYLIKTRGQQVTLSCSPISGHRSVSWYQQTPGQGLQFLFEYFSETQRNKGNFPGRFSGRQFSNSRSEMNVSTLELGDSALYLCASSLGTGYNEQFFGPGTRLTVL.

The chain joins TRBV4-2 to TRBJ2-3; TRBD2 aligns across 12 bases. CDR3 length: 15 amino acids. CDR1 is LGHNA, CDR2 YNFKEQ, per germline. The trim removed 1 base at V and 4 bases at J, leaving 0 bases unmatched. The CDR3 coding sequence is TGTGCCAGCAGCCAAGCTAGCGGGAGGGCAGATACGCAGTATTTT. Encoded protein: CASSQASGRADTQYF.

In DNA form, the CDR3 reads TGCGCCAGCAGCCCCGGACAGATAAAAAGCACAGATACGCAGTATTTT. Translation: CASSPGQIKSTDTQYF. The chain uses TRBV5-1 and TRBJ2-3; maybe TRBD1 (6 bases). The CDR3 has 16 amino acids. Germline values: CDR1 SGHRS, CDR2 YFSETQ. The ends were cut back, 4 bases at V and 0 bases at J, with 15 bases in the middle.

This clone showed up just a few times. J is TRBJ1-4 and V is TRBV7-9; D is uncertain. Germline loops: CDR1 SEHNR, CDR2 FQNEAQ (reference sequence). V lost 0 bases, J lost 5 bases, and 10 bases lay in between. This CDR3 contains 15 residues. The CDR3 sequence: CASSLARPTNEKLFF. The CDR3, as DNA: TGTGCCAGCAGCTTAGCGCGGCCTACCAATGAAAAACTGTTTTTT.